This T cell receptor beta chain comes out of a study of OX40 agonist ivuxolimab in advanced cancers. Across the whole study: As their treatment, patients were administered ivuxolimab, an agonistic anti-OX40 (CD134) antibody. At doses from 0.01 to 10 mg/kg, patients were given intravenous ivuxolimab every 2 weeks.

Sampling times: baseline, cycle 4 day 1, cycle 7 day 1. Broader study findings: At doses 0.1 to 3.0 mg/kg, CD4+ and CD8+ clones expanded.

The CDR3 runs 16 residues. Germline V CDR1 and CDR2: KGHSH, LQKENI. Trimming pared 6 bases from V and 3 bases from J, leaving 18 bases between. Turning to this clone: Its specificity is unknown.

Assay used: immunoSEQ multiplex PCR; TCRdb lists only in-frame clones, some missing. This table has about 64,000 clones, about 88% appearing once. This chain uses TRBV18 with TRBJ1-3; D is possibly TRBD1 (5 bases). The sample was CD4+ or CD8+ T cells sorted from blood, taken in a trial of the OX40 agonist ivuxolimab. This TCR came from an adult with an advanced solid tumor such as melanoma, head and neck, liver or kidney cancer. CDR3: CASSPLGRSNGNTIYF. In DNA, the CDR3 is TGTGCCAGCTCCCCGTTGGGACGATCTAATGGAAACACCATATATTTT.